The clone carrying this TCR beta chain has more than one count but fewer than ten. The antigen is unknown. Other DNA sequences within the sample encode an identical CDR3. The entry originates in a study of shared clonotypes between healthy human individuals. CD8 memory pooled CD45RO+ cells and CCR7-negative CD45RA+ TemRA cells. Germline V gene sequence: CDR1 SGDLS, CDR2 YYNGEE. The V gene end was trimmed by 0 bases and the J gene end by 3 bases; junction bases not matched to a gene: 3. The CDR3 has 15 amino acids. Notes on the study in general: Relative to clonotypes present in all four donors, those not shared had lower generation probabilities.

Deep-level settings were used for running the assay. Per the study methods: Without quality scores, immunoSEQ junctional reads could not be filtered like full-length reads. Using immunoSEQ multiplex PCR, the repertoire was profiled, and TCRdb retains in-frame clones only, with some absent. V, J and clone size derive from that table, while D and trimming were established from the DNA sequence. The data hold approximately 400,000 clones, with approximately 96% observed a single time. The V gene is TRBV9, the J gene TRBJ2-3, with TRBD2 identical over 8 bases. The TCR sequence derives from a young man in good health. Sequencing used memory CD8+ T cells sorted from blood. Specified subset: CD45RO+ cells pooled with CCR7-negative TemRA cells. CDR3 loop: CASSVGGLGTDTQYF. The CDR3 bases are TGTGCCAGCAGCGTAGGGGGACTAGGGACAGATACGCAGTATTTT.